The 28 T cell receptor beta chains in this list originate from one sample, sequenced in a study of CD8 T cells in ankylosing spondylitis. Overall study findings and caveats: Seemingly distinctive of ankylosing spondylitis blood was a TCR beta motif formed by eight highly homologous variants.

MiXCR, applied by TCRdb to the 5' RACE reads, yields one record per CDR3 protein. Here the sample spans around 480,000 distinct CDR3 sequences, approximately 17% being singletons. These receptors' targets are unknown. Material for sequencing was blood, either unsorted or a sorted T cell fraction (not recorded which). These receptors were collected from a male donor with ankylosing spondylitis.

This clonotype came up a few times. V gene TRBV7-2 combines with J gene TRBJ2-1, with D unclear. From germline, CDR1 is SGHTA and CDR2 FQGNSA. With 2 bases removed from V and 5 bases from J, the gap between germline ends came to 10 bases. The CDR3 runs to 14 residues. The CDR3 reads CASSLSSLNNEQFF. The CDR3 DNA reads TGTGCCAGCAGCTTAAGTAGCCTCAACAATGAGCAGTTCTTC.

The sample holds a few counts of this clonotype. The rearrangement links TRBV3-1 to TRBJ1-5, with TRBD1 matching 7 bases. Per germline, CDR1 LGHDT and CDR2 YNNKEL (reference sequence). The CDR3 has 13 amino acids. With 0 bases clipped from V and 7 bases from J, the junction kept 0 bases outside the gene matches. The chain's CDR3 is CASSQEGQQPQHF. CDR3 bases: TGTGCCAGCAGCCAAGAGGGACAGCAGCCCCAGCATTTT.

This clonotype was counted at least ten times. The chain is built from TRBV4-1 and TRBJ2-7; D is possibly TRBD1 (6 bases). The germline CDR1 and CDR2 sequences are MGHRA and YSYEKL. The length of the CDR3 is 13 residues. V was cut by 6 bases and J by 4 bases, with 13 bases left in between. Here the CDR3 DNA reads TGCGCCAGCAGTGCGGACAGACGTTACGAGCAGTACTTC. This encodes CASSADRRYEQYF.

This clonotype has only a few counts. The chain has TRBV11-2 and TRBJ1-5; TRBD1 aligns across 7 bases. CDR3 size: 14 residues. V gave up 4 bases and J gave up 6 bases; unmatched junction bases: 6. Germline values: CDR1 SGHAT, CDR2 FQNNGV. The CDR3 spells CASSSDRRGQPQHF. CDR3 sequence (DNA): TGTGCCAGCAGCTCGGACAGGAGGGGTCAGCCCCAGCATTTT.

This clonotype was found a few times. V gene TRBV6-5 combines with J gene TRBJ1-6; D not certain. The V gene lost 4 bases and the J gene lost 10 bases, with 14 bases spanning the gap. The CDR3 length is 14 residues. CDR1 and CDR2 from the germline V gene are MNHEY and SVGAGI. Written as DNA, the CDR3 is TGTGCCAGCAGTTCGGACGGCCTCTCATCACCCCTCCACTTT. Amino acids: CASSSDGLSSPLHF.

The CDR3 protein is CASSQRDGPYEQYF. The CDR3 bases are TGCGCCAGCAGCCAAAGGGACGGCCCGTACGAGCAGTACTTC. V and J are TRBV5-1 and TRBJ2-7; D may match TRBD1 or TRBD2 (5 bases each). V was shortened by 4 bases and J by 4 bases, with 15 bases between the two germline ends. CDR1 is SGHRS and CDR2 is YFSETQ in the germline V gene. This CDR3 is built from 14 residues.

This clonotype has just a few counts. CDR3 protein: CSARNSGGAGTQYF. In DNA, the CDR3 is TGCAGTGCTAGAAATAGCGGGGGGGCTGGTACGCAGTATTTT. This chain uses TRBV20-1 with TRBJ2-3; 11 positions agree with TRBD2. From germline, CDR1 is DFQATT and CDR2 SNEGSKA (reference sequence). Unmatched junction bases numbered 6, after V lost 2 bases and J lost 8 bases. The CDR3 consists of 14 residues.

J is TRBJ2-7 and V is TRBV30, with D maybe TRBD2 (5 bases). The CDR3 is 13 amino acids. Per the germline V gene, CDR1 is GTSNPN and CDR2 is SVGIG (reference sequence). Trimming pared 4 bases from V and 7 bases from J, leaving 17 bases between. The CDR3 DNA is TGTGCCTGGAAGTGGGATTCCCGAGGGGAGCAGTACTTC. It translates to CAWKWDSRGEQYF.

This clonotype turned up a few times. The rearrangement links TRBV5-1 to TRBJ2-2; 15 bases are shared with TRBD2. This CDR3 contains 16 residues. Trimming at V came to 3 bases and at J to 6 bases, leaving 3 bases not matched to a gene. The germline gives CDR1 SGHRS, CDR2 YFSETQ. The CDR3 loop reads CASSWRTSGGAGELFF. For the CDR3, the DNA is TGCGCCAGCAGCTGGAGGACTAGCGGGGGGGCCGGGGAGCTGTTTTTT.

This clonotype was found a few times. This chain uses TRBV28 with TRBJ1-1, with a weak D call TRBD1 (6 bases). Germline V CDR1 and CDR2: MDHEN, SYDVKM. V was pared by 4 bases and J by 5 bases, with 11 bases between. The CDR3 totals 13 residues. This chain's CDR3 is CASSSGVGTEAFF. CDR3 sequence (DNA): TGTGCCAGCAGTTCAGGGGTAGGAACTGAAGCTTTCTTT. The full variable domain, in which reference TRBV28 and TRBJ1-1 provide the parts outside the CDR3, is DVKVTQSSRYLVKRTGEKVFLECVQDMDHENMFWYRQDPGLGLRLIYFSYDVKMKEKGDIPEGYSVSREKKERFSLILESASTNQTSMYLCASSSGVGTEAFFGQGTRLTVV.

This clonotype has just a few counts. Here the CDR3 reads CASSSPPGTSGSYEQYF. CDR3 nucleotides: TGTGCCAGCAGCTCCCCCCCCGGGACTAGCGGCTCCTACGAGCAGTACTTC. This rearrangement joins TRBV5-6 to TRBJ2-7; 11 bases map to TRBD2. The CDR3 has 17 amino acids. Germline V gives CDR1 SGHDT, CDR2 YYEEEE. The trim removed 3 bases at V and 0 bases at J, leaving 8 bases unmatched.

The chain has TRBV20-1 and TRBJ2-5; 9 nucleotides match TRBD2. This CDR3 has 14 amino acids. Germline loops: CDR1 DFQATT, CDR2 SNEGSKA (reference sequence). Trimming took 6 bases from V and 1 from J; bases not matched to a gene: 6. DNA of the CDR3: TGCAGTGCAAGACTAGCGGAGATCCAAGAGACCCAGTACTTC. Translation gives CSARLAEIQETQYF.

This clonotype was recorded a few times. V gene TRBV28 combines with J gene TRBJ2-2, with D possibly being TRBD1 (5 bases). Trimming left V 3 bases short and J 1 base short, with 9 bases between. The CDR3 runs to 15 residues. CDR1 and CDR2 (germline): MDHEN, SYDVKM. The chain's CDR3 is CASSLGDRNTGELFF. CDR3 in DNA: TGTGCCAGCAGTTTGGGCGACAGGAACACCGGGGAGCTGTTTTTT.

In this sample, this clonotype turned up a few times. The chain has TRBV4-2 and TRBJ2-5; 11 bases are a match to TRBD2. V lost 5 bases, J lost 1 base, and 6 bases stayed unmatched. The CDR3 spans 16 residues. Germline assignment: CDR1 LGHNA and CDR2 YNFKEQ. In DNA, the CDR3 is TGTGCCAGCAGCAACAGACTAGCGGGAACCCAAGAGACCCAGTACTTC. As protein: CASSNRLAGTQETQYF.

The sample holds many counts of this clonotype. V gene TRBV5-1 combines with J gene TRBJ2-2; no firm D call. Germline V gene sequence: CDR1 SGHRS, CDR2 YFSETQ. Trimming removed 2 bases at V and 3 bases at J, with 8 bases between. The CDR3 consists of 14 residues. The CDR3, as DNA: TGCGCCAGCAGCTTAAAGGCGGACACCGGGGAGCTGTTTTTT. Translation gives CASSLKADTGELFF.

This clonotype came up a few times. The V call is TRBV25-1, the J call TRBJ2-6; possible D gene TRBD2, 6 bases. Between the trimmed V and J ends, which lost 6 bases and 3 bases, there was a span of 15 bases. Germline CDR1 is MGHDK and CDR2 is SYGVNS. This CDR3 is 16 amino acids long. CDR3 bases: TGTGCCAGCAGCCTTACGGGGGTACGTGGGGCCAACGTCCTGACTTTC. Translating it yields CASSLTGVRGANVLTF.

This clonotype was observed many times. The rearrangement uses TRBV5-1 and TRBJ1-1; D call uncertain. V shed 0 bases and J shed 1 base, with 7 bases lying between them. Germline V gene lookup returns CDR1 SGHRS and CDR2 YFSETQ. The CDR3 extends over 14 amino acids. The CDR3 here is CASSLGMANTEAFF. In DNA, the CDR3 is TGCGCCAGCAGCTTGGGGATGGCGAACACTGAAGCTTTCTTT.

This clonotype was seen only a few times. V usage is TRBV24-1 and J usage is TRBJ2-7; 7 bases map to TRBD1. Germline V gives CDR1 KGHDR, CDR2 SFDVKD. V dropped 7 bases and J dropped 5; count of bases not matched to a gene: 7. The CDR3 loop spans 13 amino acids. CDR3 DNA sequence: TGTGCCACCAGCGAAGACAGGGTGCACGAGCAGTACTTC. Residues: CATSEDRVHEQYF.

CDR3 coding DNA: TGTGCCAGCAGCTTAGTAGGTGCAGATACGCAGTATTTT. Protein sequence: CASSLVGADTQYF. The chain joins TRBV7-2 to TRBJ2-3; no firm D call. The V gene's germline CDR1 is SGHTA and CDR2 FQGNSA. The CDR3 has 13 amino acids. V lost 1 base, J lost 4 bases, and 6 bases lay in between.

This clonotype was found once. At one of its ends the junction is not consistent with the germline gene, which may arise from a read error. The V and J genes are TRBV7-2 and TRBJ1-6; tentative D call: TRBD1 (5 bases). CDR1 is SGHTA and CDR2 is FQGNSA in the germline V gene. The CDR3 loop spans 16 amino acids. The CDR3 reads CPSSLGVSSYNSPLHF. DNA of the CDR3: TGTCCCAGCAGCTTAGGGGTTAGCTCCTATAATTCACCCCTCCACTTT.

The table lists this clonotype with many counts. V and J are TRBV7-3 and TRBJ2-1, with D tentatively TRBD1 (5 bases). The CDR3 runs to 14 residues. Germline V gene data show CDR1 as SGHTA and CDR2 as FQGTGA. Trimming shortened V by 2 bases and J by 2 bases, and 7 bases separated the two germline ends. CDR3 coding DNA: TGTGCCAGCAGCTTATCAGGGACCTACAATGAGCAGTTCTTC. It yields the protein CASSLSGTYNEQFF.

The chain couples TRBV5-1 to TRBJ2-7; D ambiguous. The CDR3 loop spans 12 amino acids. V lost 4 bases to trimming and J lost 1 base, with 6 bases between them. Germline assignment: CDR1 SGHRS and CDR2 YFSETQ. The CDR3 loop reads CASSAPSYEQYF. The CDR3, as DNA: TGCGCCAGCAGCGCGCCATCCTACGAGCAGTACTTC.

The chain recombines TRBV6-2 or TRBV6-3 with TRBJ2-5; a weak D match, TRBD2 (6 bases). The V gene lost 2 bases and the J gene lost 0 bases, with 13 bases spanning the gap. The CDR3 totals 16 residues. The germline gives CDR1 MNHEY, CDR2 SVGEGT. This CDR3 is CASSYPLGGHQETQYF. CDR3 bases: TGTGCCAGCAGTTACCCCCTCGGGGGACACCAAGAGACCCAGTACTTC.

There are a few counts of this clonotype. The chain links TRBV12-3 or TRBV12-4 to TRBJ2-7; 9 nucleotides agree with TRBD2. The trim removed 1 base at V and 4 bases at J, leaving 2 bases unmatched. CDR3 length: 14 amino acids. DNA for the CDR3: TGTGCCAGCAGTTTAGTCCTAGCGGGGTACGAGCAGTACTTC. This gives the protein CASSLVLAGYEQYF.

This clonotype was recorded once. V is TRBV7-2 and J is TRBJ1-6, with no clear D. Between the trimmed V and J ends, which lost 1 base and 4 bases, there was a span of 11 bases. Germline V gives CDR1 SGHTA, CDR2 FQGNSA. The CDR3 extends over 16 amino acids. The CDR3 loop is CASSLEEQRYNSPLHF. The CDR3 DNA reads TGTGCCAGCAGCTTAGAGGAGCAAAGATATAATTCACCCCTCCACTTT.

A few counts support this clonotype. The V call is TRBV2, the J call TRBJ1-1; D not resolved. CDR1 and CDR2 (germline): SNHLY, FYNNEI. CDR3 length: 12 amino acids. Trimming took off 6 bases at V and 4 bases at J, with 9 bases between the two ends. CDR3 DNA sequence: TGTGCCAGCAGGGATCCCGCCACTGAAGCTTTCTTT. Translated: CASRDPATEAFF.

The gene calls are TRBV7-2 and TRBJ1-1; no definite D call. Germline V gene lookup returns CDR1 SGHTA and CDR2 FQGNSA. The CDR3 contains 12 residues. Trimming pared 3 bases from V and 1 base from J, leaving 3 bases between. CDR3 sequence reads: CASSFANTEAFF. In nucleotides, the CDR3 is TGTGCCAGCAGCTTTGCGAACACTGAAGCTTTCTTT.

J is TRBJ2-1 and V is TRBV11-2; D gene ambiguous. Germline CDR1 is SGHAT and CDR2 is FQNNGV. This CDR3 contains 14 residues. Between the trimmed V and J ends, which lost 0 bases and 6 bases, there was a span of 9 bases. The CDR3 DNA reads TGTGCCAGCAGCTTAGAGCCCTGGAGCAATGAGCAGTTCTTC. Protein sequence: CASSLEPWSNEQFF. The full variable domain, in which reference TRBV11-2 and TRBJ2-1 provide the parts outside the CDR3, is EAGVAQSPRYKIIEKRQSVAFWCNPISGHATLYWYQQILGQGPKLLIQFQNNGVVDDSQLPKDRFSAERLKGVDSTLKIQPAKLEDSAVYLCASSLEPWSNEQFFGPGTRLTVL.